This entry lists 11 T cell receptor beta chains sequenced from one sample in a study of T cells in Graves' hyperthyroidism and ophthalmopathy. Amplification targeted TCR beta CDR3 regions from RNA transcripts. RT-PCR in the first round (using the HTBI primer set) targeted the TCR CDR3. Via MiXCR, TCRdb re-called the multiplex PCR reads, giving one row per CDR3 protein. The sample carries 480,000 or so distinct CDR3 sequences, approximately 49% recorded once. Sequencing used peripheral blood or thyroid tissue (not recorded which). The receptors here all came from an adult woman with Graves' disease, either hyperthyroidism or ophthalmopathy (not recorded which).

The chain recombines TRBV10-3 with TRBJ1-6; no reliable D call. CDR1 and CDR2 (germline): ENHRY, SYGVKD. CDR3 size: 13 residues. The ends were cut back, 6 bases at V and 7 bases at J, with 10 bases in the middle. The CDR3 DNA reads as TGTGCCATCAGGTCCGGGATCAATTCACCCCTCCACTTT. Its protein is CAIRSGINSPLHF.

J is TRBJ2-7 and V is TRBV25-1, with TRBD2 identical over 8 bases. Germline loops: CDR1 MGHDK, CDR2 SYGVNS. V shed 2 bases, J shed 3 bases, and the junction held 6 bases outside the gene matches. The CDR3 totals 15 residues. DNA for the CDR3: TGTGCCAGCAGTGAAGGATTAGCGGGGTTCTACGAGCAGTACTTC. Translated: CASSEGLAGFYEQYF.

This sequence joins TRBV2 and TRBJ1-5; no clear D. The germline V gene has CDR1 SNHLY and CDR2 FYNNEI. This CDR3 is built from 14 residues. The V end lost 5 bases, the J end lost 3 bases, and 11 bases lay between the germline ends. The chain's CDR3 is CASSRTQTNQPQHF. CDR3 coding DNA: TGTGCCAGCAGTCGAACCCAGACCAATCAGCCCCAGCATTTT.

This sequence joins TRBV6-1 and TRBJ1-5, with 8 bases aligning to TRBD1. Germline V gene sequence: CDR1 MNHNS, CDR2 SASEGT. The CDR3 has 11 residues. The junction had 3 bases not matched to a gene; V was cut back by 6 bases and J by 11 bases. The DNA of the CDR3 is TGTGCCAGCAGAGCGGGACAGGCCCAGCATTTT. Its protein is CASRAGQAQHF.

This clonotype was detected a few times. The chain joins TRBV19 to TRBJ2-7; D possibly corresponds to TRBD1 (6 bases). This CDR3 contains 13 residues. The ends were cut back, 5 bases at V and 5 bases at J, with 13 bases in the middle. The germline V gene has CDR1 LNHDA and CDR2 SQIVND (reference sequence). For the CDR3, the DNA is TGTGCCAGTAGTGTAAACAGGGACCACGAGCAGTACTTC. Translating gives CASSVNRDHEQYF.

With regard to this clonotype: A much larger clone differs by one base, so this may be a read error. The conserved closing phenylalanine or tryptophan is absent in this CDR3, likely reflecting a read error. The chain uses TRBV4-3 and TRBJ1-2; TRBD1 is a possible D gene (6 bases). Trimming shortened V by 0 bases and J by 5 bases, and 13 bases separated the two germline ends. CDR1 LGHNA and CDR2 YSLEER come from the germline V gene. This CDR3 is 15 amino acids long. DNA of the CDR3: TGCGCCAGCAGCCAAGAGAGGGACATCAATTATGGCTACACCTCC. It translates to CASSQERDINYGYTS.

J is TRBJ1-5 and V is TRBV9, with a possible D match to TRBD1 (6 bases). V lost 3 bases, J lost 3 bases, and 13 bases lay in between. The CDR3 has 15 residues. The germline V gene encodes CDR1 SGDLS and CDR2 YYNGEE. CDR3 nucleotide sequence: TGTGCCAGCAGCGAAGGAGGGGGGCACAATCAGCCCCAGCATTTT. The encoded protein is CASSEGGGHNQPQHF.

This clonotype was picked up many times. The chain employs TRBV6-2 or TRBV6-3 and TRBJ1-5, with D possibly being TRBD1 (6 bases). With 6 bases removed from V and 2 bases from J, the gap between germline ends came to 14 bases. The germline CDR1 and CDR2 sequences are MNHEY and SVGEGT. The CDR3 covers 15 residues. The CDR3 sequence is CASRSGQIRNQPQHF. The CDR3 DNA follows: TGTGCCAGCAGATCAGGACAGATCCGCAATCAGCCCCAGCATTTT.

This clonotype occurred once. This chain connects TRBV5-1 to TRBJ1-1; possibly TRBD1 for D (5 bases). The CDR3 consists of 16 residues. Trimming took off 4 bases at V and 6 bases at J, with 22 bases between the two ends. Germline V CDR1 and CDR2: SGHRS, YFSETQ. CDR3 residues: CASSHARDPRMAEAFF. The CDR3 nucleotides read TGCGCCAGCAGCCATGCCAGGGACCCTCGTATGGCTGAAGCTTTCTTT.

The rearrangement links TRBV15 to TRBJ2-7; 8 bases are a match to TRBD1. With 5 bases clipped from V and 2 bases from J, the junction kept 5 bases outside the gene matches. The length of the CDR3 is 14 residues. CDR1 and CDR2 from the germline V gene are LNHNV and YYDKDF (reference sequence). CDR3 bases: TGTGCCACCAGCCGTGGACAGGGTGCCTACGAGCAGTACTTC. Encoded protein: CATSRGQGAYEQYF.

The CDR3 DNA is TGTGCCACCCTAAGGGTCAGGGACATTAGGCGCTCTGGAAACACCATATATTTT. Translation gives CATLRVRDIRRSGNTIYF. The rearrangement links TRBV2 to TRBJ1-3; possibly TRBD1 for D (6 bases). Germline loops: CDR1 SNHLY, CDR2 FYNNEI. Deletions cut 10 bases from V and 0 bases from J, with 25 bases between. The CDR3 totals 18 residues.